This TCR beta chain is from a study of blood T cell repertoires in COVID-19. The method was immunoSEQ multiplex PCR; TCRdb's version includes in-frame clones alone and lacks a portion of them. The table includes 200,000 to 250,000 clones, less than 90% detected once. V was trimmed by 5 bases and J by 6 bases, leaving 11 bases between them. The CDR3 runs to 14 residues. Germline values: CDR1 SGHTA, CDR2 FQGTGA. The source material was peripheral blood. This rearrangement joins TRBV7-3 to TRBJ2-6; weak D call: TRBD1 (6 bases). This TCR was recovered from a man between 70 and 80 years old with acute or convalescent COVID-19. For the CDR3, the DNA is TGTGCCAGCAGCCTACAGGGTTCGGCCAACGTCCTGACTTTC. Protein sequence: CASSLQGSANVLTF.